The rows below give T cell receptor beta chains drawn from one sample of a study of cytomegalovirus exposure and HLA in healthy donors. Assay: immunoSEQ multiplex PCR; the TCRdb copy retains only in-frame clones and omits some. The sample yields over 85,000 clones, over 85% seen once. The sequenced material came from PBMCs. The origin of the receptors is a woman under 30 in good health and CMV-seronegative. Each CDR3 is given with its conserved first and last residue. D genes are given only for firm matches. Where a row states a size, it is once, few, many or the class of an expanded clone; other rows omit it.

clone size: NA
V gene: TRBV25-1
J gene: TRBJ2-7
D gene: NA
CDR3 DNA: TGTGCCAGCAGTAGGGGGAGATTAAACGAGCAGTACTTC
CDR3 protein: CASSRGRLNEQYF

clone size: NA
V gene: TRBV5-1
J gene: TRBJ2-1
D gene: NA
CDR3 DNA: TGCGCCAGCAGCTCCCCCCCGCAGGGCCCACACAATGAGCAGTTCTTC
CDR3 protein: CASSSPPQGPHNEQFF

clone size: NA
V gene: TRBV5-1
J gene: TRBJ1-2
D gene: TRBD1
CDR3 DNA: TGCGCCAGCAGCTTCACGACAGGGAACTATGGCTACACCTTC
CDR3 protein: CASSFTTGNYGYTF

clone size: NA
V gene: TRBV4-2
J gene: TRBJ1-2
D gene: NA
CDR3 DNA: TGTGCCAGCAGCCAAGAAAAGCGACAGGGCTACACCTTC
CDR3 protein: CASSQEKRQGYTF

clone size: NA
V gene: TRBV28
J gene: TRBJ1-2
D gene: NA
CDR3 DNA: TGTGCCAGCAGTTTGAGTCCTAACTATGGCTACACCTTC
CDR3 protein: CASSLSPNYGYTF

clone size: NA
V gene: TRBV6-4
J gene: TRBJ2-3
D gene: TRBD2
CDR3 DNA: TGTGCCAGCAGTTACACGAGCGGGAGCGCAGATACGCAGTATTTT
CDR3 protein: CASSYTSGSADTQYF

clone size: once
V gene: TRBV27
J gene: TRBJ2-3
D gene: NA
CDR3 DNA: TGTGCCAGCAGTCCCCGTCGCGGCACAGATACGCAGTATTTT
CDR3 protein: CASSPRRGTDTQYF

clone size: NA
V gene: TRBV9
J gene: TRBJ2-3
D gene: TRBD1
CDR3 DNA: TGTGCCAGCAGCGTAGACAGGGGGCTAGGGACAGATACGCAGTATTTT
CDR3 protein: CASSVDRGLGTDTQYF

clone size: NA
V gene: TRBV21-1
J gene: TRBJ2-5
D gene: NA
CDR3 DNA: TGTGCCAGCAGTAAGGGATCTACAGGGGCCCAAGAGACCCAGTACTTC
CDR3 protein: CASSKGSTGAQETQYF

clone size: NA
V gene: TRBV28
J gene: TRBJ2-3
D gene: TRBD2
CDR3 DNA: TGTGCCAGCAGTCTAGGACTAGCGGCGGATACTGCCCTCACCACAGATACGCAGTATTTT
CDR3 protein: CASSLGLAADTALTTDTQYF

clone size: NA
V gene: TRBV28
J gene: TRBJ1-6
D gene: NA
CDR3 DNA: TGTGCCAGCACCTTCCGGGGGGGATATAATTCACCCCTCCACTTT
CDR3 protein: CASTFRGGYNSPLHF

clone size: NA
V gene: TRBV9
J gene: TRBJ2-3
D gene: NA
CDR3 DNA: TGTGCCAGCAGCGTAGTACTAGCCTCAGATACGCAGTATTTT
CDR3 protein: CASSVVLASDTQYF

clone size: once
V gene: TRBV7-2
J gene: TRBJ1-6
D gene: TRBD1
CDR3 DNA: TGTGCCAGCAGCTCGTGGGGGCGGGACAGTAATTCACCCCTCCACTTT
CDR3 protein: CASSSWGRDSNSPLHF

clone size: NA
V gene: TRBV10-3
J gene: TRBJ2-5
D gene: TRBD1
CDR3 DNA: TGTGCCATCAGTGATGGACAGGGAAAGGAGACCCAGTACTTC
CDR3 protein: CAISDGQGKETQYF